What follows are 3 T cell receptor beta chains derived from one specimen sequenced in a study of T cell responses to AZD1222 COVID-19 vaccine. TCRdb keeps only in-frame clones here, not all; method: immunoSEQ multiplex PCR. Of about 170,000 clones listed, 80% to 95% are singletons. Source: peripheral blood, taken on day 0 of AZD1222 vaccination. The source is an adult in good health.

This chain connects TRBV19 to TRBJ2-7, with D perhaps being TRBD1 or TRBD2 (5 bases each). V was cut by 5 bases and J by 2 bases, with 13 bases left in between. The germline V gene has CDR1 LNHDA and CDR2 SQIVND (reference sequence). The CDR3 is made up of 14 amino acids. The CDR3 region has the DNA TGTGCCAGTAGTCTCCCGGGGCCTCCCTACGAGCAGTACTTC. It yields the protein CASSLPGPPYEQYF. Full variable domain (remainder filled in from reference TRBV19 and TRBJ2-7): DGGITQSPKYLFRKEGQNVTLSCEQNLNHDAMYWYRQDPGQGLRLIYYSQIVNDFQKGDIAEGYSVSREKKESFPLTVTSAQKNPTAFYLCASSLPGPPYEQYFGPGTRLTVT.

This clone was found a few times. Other DNA sequences in the sample encode the same CDR3. This chain joins TRBV5-5 and TRBJ2-7; TRBD1 matches 8 bases. Germline V gene data show CDR1 as SGHKS and CDR2 as YYEKEE (reference sequence). The V segment lost 2 bases and the J segment 0 bases; nucleotides outside the gene matches: 1. The CDR3 contains 14 residues. The chain's CDR3 is CASSFGQGSYEQYF. The CDR3, as DNA: TGTGCCAGCAGCTTTGGACAGGGCTCCTACGAGCAGTACTTC.

This chain uses TRBV6-5 with TRBJ2-3; 10 bases line up with TRBD2. This CDR3 has 14 amino acids. Germline lookup yields CDR1 MNHEY and CDR2 SVGAGI. Trimming at V came to 6 bases and at J to 4 bases, leaving 4 bases not matched to a gene. The CDR3 coding sequence is TGTGCCAGCAGGGAGCGGGGGGGAGCAGATACGCAGTATTTT. Protein sequence: CASRERGGADTQYF.